This T cell receptor beta chain emerged from a study of blood T cells in healthy people across ages. Study findings and constraints: Reliance upon unsorted PBMCs precluded definitive naive versus antigen-experienced comparison. Percentage of naive T cells showed a strong correlation with TCR beta diversity.

This clonotype was recorded a few times. Its antigen is undetermined. Through a sample-barcoded 5' primer and a J-beta primer mix, a second PCR was run for roughly 6 to 11 cycles. TCRdb called the 5' RACE reads again in MiXCR, with one record for every CDR3 protein. The sample has over 700,000 distinct CDR3 sequences; approximately 25% are singletons. This sample also belongs to another study, concerning T cells of mothers and their children. That investigation notes: Each mother yielded more than 8.5 million TCR beta CDR3 reads. Each child yielded 2.5 million to 3 million reads. Slightly, though not significantly, more overlap was seen in related than in unrelated mother-child pairs.

The TCR was taken from a boy younger than 18 in good health. Material for sequencing was blood.

The CDR3 DNA sequence: TGTGCCAGCAGTGGCGGGACAGGGGTTGATGGCTACACCTTC. Translated, it gives CASSGGTGVDGYTF. J is TRBJ1-2 and V is TRBV2, with 10 positions matching TRBD1. Germline V gene data show CDR1 as SNHLY and CDR2 as FYNNEI. This CDR3 has 14 amino acids. Losses at the gene ends were 4 bases for V and 6 bases for J; bases not matched to a gene: 5.